This is a list of T cell receptor beta chains from one sample in a study of shared clonotypes between healthy human individuals. Sequenced by immunoSEQ multiplex PCR; TCRdb stores in-frame clones only, minus some. The sample records 2 million to 2.5 million clones, just over 90% being singletons. The sequenced sample consisted of naive CD4+ T cells from PBMCs. The receptors were sampled from a man younger than 30 in good health. Some clones in this sample may be carry-over from other donors' samples. CDR3s include the opening cysteine and the closing phenylalanine or tryptophan. D genes are given only for firm matches. For some rows the clone size is stated as once, few or many, or as a class when expanded; others skip it.

J | D | V | size | DNA | CDR3
TRBJ1-4 | NA | TRBV7-9 | NA | TGTGCCAGCAGCTTAGCCCAGGGCCACAGTGAAAAACTGTTTTTT | CASSLAQGHSEKLFF
TRBJ1-1 | NA | TRBV5-1 | NA | TGCGCCAGCAGCTTGGGGGGGTCAGATGAAGCTTTCTTT | CASSLGGSDEAFF
TRBJ2-1 | NA | TRBV6-5 | NA | TGTGCCAGCAGAGGGGGAGTCGCCTACAATGAGCAGTTCTTC | CASRGGVAYNEQFF
TRBJ2-3 | TRBD2 | TRBV10-3 | NA | TGTGCCATCAGTAAGGGACTAGCGGTCACAGATACGCAGTATTTT | CAISKGLAVTDTQYF
TRBJ1-2 | NA | TRBV28 | NA | TGTGCCAGCACCAGAGGGCGGTGGGGCTATGGCTACACCTTC | CASTRGRWGYGYTF
TRBJ2-1 | TRBD2 | TRBV29-1 | NA | TGCTCTGCCGCGGGAGGGCCCATCTCCTACAATGAGCAGTTCTTC | CSAAGGPISYNEQFF
TRBJ2-3 | NA | TRBV28 | NA | TGTGCCAGCAGTTTCCACTACACAGATACGCAGTATTTT | CASSFHYTDTQYF
TRBJ2-7 | NA | TRBV4-1 | NA | TGCGCCAGCAGCCCCATAGTACTTCAGGAATCCTACGAGCAGTACTTC | CASSPIVLQESYEQYF
TRBJ2-1 | TRBD1 | TRBV25-1 | NA | TGTGCCAAGAGCTTCAGGGGGCCTACTGGCAATGAGCAGTTCTTC | CAKSFRGPTGNEQFF
TRBJ1-4 | NA | TRBV9 | NA | TGTGCCAGCAGCGTAGGAGGGGCTAATGAAAAACTGTTTTTT | CASSVGGANEKLFF
TRBJ2-2 | TRBD1 | TRBV10-2 | NA | TGCGCCAGCAGTGGGCAGGGGGCGAGCACCGGGGAGCTGTTTTTT | CASSGQGASTGELFF
TRBJ2-7 | NA | TRBV5-1 | many | TGCGCCAGCAGCTCAGGGGGGACGGTGAGATACGAGCAGTACTTC | CASSSGGTVRYEQYF
TRBJ2-5 | TRBD1 | TRBV5-1 | NA | TGCGCCAGCAGCCTACAAGGACAGGGGCAAGAGACCCAGTACTTC | CASSLQGQGQETQYF
TRBJ1-1 | NA | TRBV27 | NA | TGTGCCAGCAGTTCGAACGGACGAAATGAAGCTTTCTTT | CASSSNGRNEAFF
TRBJ2-5 | NA | TRBV19 | NA | TGTGCCAGTAGTATATTGAGTGGAGAGACCCAGTACTTC | CASSILSGETQYF
TRBJ1-1 | NA | TRBV2 | NA | TGTGCCAGCAGTGAGCGGGGACGGCCGGTGGTGGAAGCTTTCTTT | CASSERGRPVVEAFF
TRBJ2-5 | NA | TRBV5-4 | NA | TGTGCCAGCAGTTCCGGGCCGCAAGAGACCCAGTACTTC | CASSSGPQETQYF
TRBJ2-7 | NA | TRBV5-1 | NA | TGCGCCAGCAGCCCGGGGTTGGGGGACGAGCAGTACTTC | CASSPGLGDEQYF
TRBJ2-2 | NA | TRBV18 | NA | TGTGCCAGCTCACCTGGGCGGGAGAACACCGGGGAGCTGTTTTTT | CASSPGRENTGELFF
TRBJ2-7 | NA | TRBV7-2 | NA | TGTGCCAGCAGCTATATATCCTTCACGGGTGAGCAGTACTTC | CASSYISFTGEQYF
TRBJ1-1 | NA | TRBV21-1 | once | TGTGCCAGCAGCAAAGACTGGCAAACGGCACGCAGGATCTTGGGCACTGAAGCTTTCTTT | CASSKDWQTARRILGTEAFF
TRBJ1-3 | NA | TRBV5-1 | NA | TGCGCCAGCAGCCGAACACAGGGATCGGGAAACACCATATATTTT | CASSRTQGSGNTIYF
TRBJ1-1 | TRBD1 | TRBV6-5 | NA | TGTGCCAGCAGGATGTTAAACAGGGGTGGCACTGAAGCTTTCTTT | CASRMLNRGGTEAFF
TRBJ2-7 | NA | TRBV11-2 | NA | TGTGCCAGCAGCTTAGGAAGGGGAACAGGGCCGATCTACGAGCAGTACTTC | CASSLGRGTGPIYEQYF
TRBJ1-1 | NA | TRBV28 | few | TGTGCCAGCAGTTTACATGAGAGGGCTTTCTTT | CASSLHERAFF
TRBJ1-4 | TRBD1 | TRBV4-1 | NA | TGCGCCAGCAGCCGAGTCTTGACAGGGGAACGGGAAGAAAAACTGTTTTTT | CASSRVLTGEREEKLFF
TRBJ1-3 | NA | TRBV28 | NA | TGTGCCAGCAGTACACCCGGGACAGGAAACACCATATATTTT | CASSTPGTGNTIYF
TRBJ2-5 | NA | TRBV5-1 | once | TGCGCCAGCAGGGGGGAAGAGACCCAGTACTTC | CASRGEETQYF
TRBJ1-2 | NA | TRBV7-9 | NA | TGTGCCAGCTCGAGCACCTCGATGGGTGGCTACACCTTC | CASSSTSMGGYTF
TRBJ2-3 | NA | TRBV14 | NA | TGTGCCAGCAGCCATCGGACAGTGCTTAGCACAGATACGCAGTATTTT | CASSHRTVLSTDTQYF
TRBJ2-7 | NA | TRBV9 | NA | TGTGCCAGCAGCGTAGAGCTGGGGTACGAGCAGTACTTC | CASSVELGYEQYF
TRBJ2-7 | NA | TRBV5-1 | NA | TGCGCCAGCAGCTTGGGTGGGAGTTTGCTTGCCTACGAGCAGTACTTC | CASSLGGSLLAYEQYF
TRBJ1-3 | NA | TRBV7-9 | NA | TGTGCCAGCAGCCGTGCCGGGGGGGATGCTGGAAACACCATATATTTT | CASSRAGGDAGNTIYF
TRBJ2-1 | NA | TRBV28 | once | TGTGCCAGCAGTTTATTGGGGGGAAGTGAGCAGTTCTTC | CASSLLGGSEQFF
TRBJ2-5 | TRBD1 | TRBV5-1 | NA | TGCGCCAGCAGTTCCCACGGGACAGTACAAGAGACCCAGTACTTC | CASSSHGTVQETQYF
TRBJ2-3 | NA | TRBV5-4 | NA | TGTGCCAGCAGCACGCCAGGGGCGGCAGATACGCAGTATTTT | CASSTPGAADTQYF
TRBJ1-2 | NA | TRBV28 | NA | TGTGCCAGCAAGCCCGACTATGGCTACACCTTC | CASKPDYGYTF
TRBJ2-3 | NA | TRBV12-5 | NA | TGTGCTAGTGGCTCATCTAGCGAGGGAGATACGCAGTATTTT | CASGSSSEGDTQYF
TRBJ1-4 | TRBD1 | TRBV9 | NA | TGTGCCAGCAGCGTAGACGCAGGGGGCTTGGCGACTAATGAAAAACTGTTTTTT | CASSVDAGGLATNEKLFF
TRBJ1-1 | NA | TRBV2 | NA | TGTGCCAGCAGACGGGGTATGAACACTGAAGCTTTCTTT | CASRRGMNTEAFF
TRBJ2-7 | NA | TRBV6-1 | NA | TGTGCCAGCACCGATTTGGGCGGGTACTCCTACGAGCAGTACTTC | CASTDLGGYSYEQYF
TRBJ1-3 | NA | TRBV30 | NA | TGTGCCTGCCCCGGTAGGGCCCGAATCTCTGGAAACACCATATATTTT | CACPGRARISGNTIYF
TRBJ2-7 | NA | TRBV28 | NA | TGTGCCAGCAGTTGGCTGGACAGTTCCTCCTACGAGCAGTACTTC | CASSWLDSSSYEQYF
TRBJ1-2 | TRBD1 | TRBV27 | NA | TGTGCCAGCAGTCCACTGGGACAGGGCCTAGTCGGCTACACCTTC | CASSPLGQGLVGYTF
TRBJ1-2 | NA | TRBV30 | NA | TGTGCCTGGAGTGTAGCCAGGGCCCGATATGGCTACACCTTC | CAWSVARARYGYTF
TRBJ1-2 | NA | TRBV7-8 | NA | TGTGCCAGCAGCTCCCAGGGTTCTGGCTACACCTTC | CASSSQGSGYTF
TRBJ2-1 | NA | TRBV5-4 | NA | TGTGCCAGCAGCTCACGATTAAGGACTACATACAATGAGCAGTTCTTC | CASSSRLRTTYNEQFF
TRBJ1-4 | NA | TRBV27 | NA | TGTGCCAGCAGTTGTCGGCAGGGAGTTAATGAAAAACTGTTTTTT | CASSCRQGVNEKLFF
TRBJ2-5 | NA | TRBV9 | NA | TGTGCCAGCAGCGTAGATCTGCAAAGTCAAGAGACCCAGTACTTC | CASSVDLQSQETQYF
TRBJ2-1 | NA | TRBV2 | NA | TGTGCCAGCGGCACGGGAACGTCCTACAATGAGCAGTTCTTC | CASGTGTSYNEQFF
TRBJ2-7 | TRBD2 | TRBV10-3 | NA | TGTGCCATCAGTGGCGGCGGGAGGGGATCCTACGAGCAGTACTTC | CAISGGGRGSYEQYF
TRBJ1-1 | NA | TRBV2 | NA | TGTGCCAGCAGTGCGCAACTCTCGAACACTGAAGCTTTCTTT | CASSAQLSNTEAFF
TRBJ1-4 | TRBD1 | TRBV4-2 | NA | TGTGCCAGCAGCCCGTCCCGGGACAGACAAAAACTGTTTTTT | CASSPSRDRQKLFF
TRBJ2-7 | NA | TRBV6-5 | once | TGTGCCAGCAGTTACGGTTGGGGGCGGGGCGGCGAGCAGTACTTC | CASSYGWGRGGEQYF
TRBJ1-2 | NA | TRBV10-3 | NA | TGTGCCATCAGGACTTCGGTGGGTTCGGGCTATGGCTACACCTTC | CAIRTSVGSGYGYTF
TRBJ1-2 | NA | TRBV28 | NA | TGTGCCAGCAGCGTCAGACTCTATGGCTACACCTTC | CASSVRLYGYTF
TRBJ1-5 | NA | TRBV5-8 | NA | TGTGCCAGCAGCTTCTGGCCCCTTTTTCAGCCCCAGCATTTT | CASSFWPLFQPQHF
TRBJ2-5 | TRBD1 | TRBV6-1 | NA | TGTGCCAGCACCCTTACAGGGGCCGGCGGGCACTTC | CASTLTGAGGHF
TRBJ1-1 | NA | TRBV29-1 | NA | TGCAGCTCCGCCAGCGGGGCTGAAGCTTTCTTT | CSSASGAEAFF